Presented here are 18 T cell receptor beta chains from one specimen sequenced in a study of T cell repertoires in cytomegalovirus infection. MiXCR, applied by TCRdb to the reads, yields one record per CDR3 protein. Of under 300,000 distinct CDR3 sequences in the sample, 20% to 25% were seen once. Which antigens these TCRs recognize remains unknown. Here the sequenced sample was cultured PBMCs, taken from culture after CMV antigen stimulation. These TCRs come from a human donor in good health (CMV status not recorded). Some clones in this sample may be carry-over from other donors' samples.

The chain links TRBV4-2 to TRBJ2-3, with 8 bases lining up with TRBD2. With 1 base clipped from V and 1 base from J, the junction kept 7 bases outside the gene matches. The CDR3 length is 17 residues. The germline gives CDR1 LGHNA, CDR2 YNFKEQ. CDR3: CASSQVSSGSGTDTQYF. The CDR3, as DNA: TGTGCCAGCAGCCAAGTCTCAAGCGGGAGTGGCACAGATACGCAGTATTTT.

CDR3 DNA sequence: TGTGCCAGCAGTGGACGCAGAAGCCGGAGGGACGAGCAGTACGTC. Residues: CASSGRRSRRDEQYV. The chain uses TRBV2 and TRBJ2-7; a possible D gene is TRBD2 (6 bases). V lost 4 bases, J lost 5 bases, and 18 bases lay in between. The germline V gene has CDR1 SNHLY and CDR2 FYNNEI. This CDR3 spans 15 amino acids.

This rearrangement joins TRBV19 to TRBJ1-1; 11 nucleotides align to TRBD1. The CDR3 loop spans 16 amino acids. The germline V gene encodes CDR1 LNHDA and CDR2 SQIVND (reference sequence). V was clipped by 7 bases and J by 5 bases; unmatched bases: 12. CDR3 in amino acids: CASNGQGARRLTEAFF. The DNA for the CDR3 is TGTGCCAGTAACGGACAGGGGGCTCGCCGCCTTACTGAAGCTTTCTTT.

This clonotype was counted at least ten times. CDR3 protein: CASVWRSYEQYV. Here the CDR3 DNA reads TGCGCCAGCGTCTGGCGGTCCTACGAGCAGTACGTC. J is TRBJ2-7 and V is TRBV5-1; D not resolved. Per the germline V gene, CDR1 is SGHRS and CDR2 is YFSETQ. This CDR3 has 12 residues. Between the trimmed V and J ends, which lost 7 bases and 1 base, there was a span of 9 bases.

This clonotype was seen repeatedly, ten times or more. V is TRBV5-1 and J is TRBJ2-7; D is uncertain. Germline CDR1 reads SGHRS; CDR2 reads YFSETQ. The V and J ends lost 0 bases and 4 bases respectively, with 8 bases between them. CDR3 size: 13 residues. Written as DNA, the CDR3 is TGCGCCAGCAGCTTGGCGGCAGGATACGAGCAGTACGTC. Amino acids: CASSLAAGYEQYV.

The gene calls are TRBV15 and TRBJ1-2, with D perhaps matching TRBD1 (6 bases). V shed 6 bases and J shed 8 bases, with 16 bases lying between them. Germline V gene lookup returns CDR1 LNHNV and CDR2 YYDKDF (reference sequence). This CDR3 spans 13 amino acids. CDR3 in DNA: TGTGCCACCAGAGATCCAGGGGCGCAGGGCTACACCTTC. It specifies CATRDPGAQGYTF.

The chain carries TRBV4-1 and TRBJ2-5; TRBD2 might be the D (6 bases). The CDR3 totals 16 residues. The germline V gene encodes CDR1 MGHRA and CDR2 YSYEKL. Trimming removed 0 bases from V and 1 base from J, with 12 bases in between. This CDR3 reads CASSQDNKAGQETQYF. DNA for the CDR3: TGCGCCAGCAGCCAAGATAATAAAGCGGGCCAAGAGACCCAGTACTTC.

The CDR3 here is CSAPVWGSSYNEQFF. The CDR3 DNA is TGCAGTGCGCCGGTTTGGGGGAGCTCCTACAATGAGCAGTTCTTC. The chain recombines TRBV20-1 with TRBJ2-1; D tentatively fits TRBD1 or TRBD2 (5 bases each). CDR3 length: 15 residues. The V gene lost 6 bases and the J gene lost 0 bases, with 15 bases spanning the gap. Germline CDR1 and CDR2: DFQATT and SNEGSKA (reference sequence).

Turning to this clonotype: A read error may be the cause here, since a much bigger clone is one base away. This rearrangement joins TRBV7-2 to TRBJ2-7; tentative D call: TRBD2 (6 bases). CDR1 SGHTA and CDR2 FQGNSA come from the germline V gene. The V end lost 5 bases, the J end lost 7 bases, and 18 bases lay between the germline ends. This CDR3 contains 14 residues. Here the CDR3 reads CASSEQRVSGEQYF. Here the CDR3 DNA reads TGTGCCAGCAGCGAACAGCGGGTTTCAGGAGAGCAGTACTTC.

This clonotype has a count of ten or more. The CDR3 DNA reads TGTGCCAGCAGCTTCGGGGGAGATACGCAGTATTTT. Translated, it gives CASSFGGDTQYF. The chain links TRBV7-2 to TRBJ2-3; weak D call: TRBD2 (6 bases). The CDR3 loop spans 12 amino acids. Trimming stripped 3 bases from V and 5 bases from J, with 6 bases between. Germline CDR1 SGHTA, CDR2 FQGNSA. The full variable domain, with the rest looked up from reference TRBV7-2 and TRBJ2-3, is GAGVSQSPSNKVTEKGKDVELRCDPISGHTALYWYRQSLGQGLEFLIYFQGNSAPDKSGLPSDRFSAERTGGSVSTLTIQRTQQEDSAVYLCASSFGGDTQYFGPGTRLTVL.

This clonotype was seen only a few times. The gene calls are TRBV27 and TRBJ2-1; 11 nucleotides match TRBD2. After removal of 2 bases from V and 4 bases from J, the junction contained 1 base not matched to a gene. Germline CDR1 is MNHEY and CDR2 is SMNVEV (reference sequence). The CDR3 loop spans 15 amino acids. In DNA, the CDR3 is TGTGCCAGCAGTTTAGTAGCGGGAGGGTACAATGAGCAGTTCTTC. It specifies CASSLVAGGYNEQFF.

This clonotype has a count of ten or more. This chain uses TRBV12-3 or TRBV12-4 with TRBJ2-1; TRBD1 matches at 10 bases. The length of the CDR3 is 12 residues. V was clipped by 3 bases and J by 14 bases; unmatched bases: 4. CDR3 sequence reads: CASSFRGQGKFF. The CDR3 nucleotides are TGTGCCAGCAGTTTTAGGGGACAGGGGAAGTTCTTC.

V is TRBV29-1 and J is TRBJ2-2, with 16 bases matching TRBD2. The CDR3 is 15 residues long. Germline CDR1 is SQVTM and CDR2 is ANQGSEA. V shed 6 bases, J shed 8 bases, and the junction held 6 bases outside the gene matches. CDR3 DNA: TGCAGCGTGCCCGGGACTAGCGGGAGGGGAGGGGAGCTGTTTTTT. This sequence encodes CSVPGTSGRGGELFF.

This clonotype came up a few times. This chain connects TRBV9 to TRBJ1-1; 7 positions match TRBD1. The CDR3 extends over 13 amino acids. J gave up 3 bases and V 3 bases, and 2 bases lay outside the gene matches. Per the germline V gene, CDR1 is SGDLS and CDR2 is YYNGEE. CDR3 DNA: TGTGCCAGCAGCGAGGGACAGTACACTGAAGCTTTCTTT. Its translation is CASSEGQYTEAFF.

V is TRBV28 and J is TRBJ2-1; D unclear. Between the trimmed V and J ends, which lost 8 bases and 12 bases, there was a span of 17 bases. CDR1 is MDHEN, CDR2 SYDVKM, per germline. The CDR3 is 12 residues long. CDR3 nucleotides: TGTGCCAGCTCCGACCCTCAGCTTAGGCAGTTCTTC. Translation gives CASSDPQLRQFF. Drawing the rest from reference TRBV28 and TRBJ2-1, the complete variable domain is DVKVTQSSRYLVKRTGEKVFLECVQDMDHENMFWYRQDPGLGLRLIYFSYDVKMKEKGDIPEGYSVSREKKERFSLILESASTNQTSMYLCASSDPQLRQFFGPGTRLTVL.

The genes are TRBV30 and TRBJ1-5; D gene ambiguous. With 2 bases removed from V and 3 bases from J, the gap between germline ends came to 8 bases. CDR3 size: 13 residues. Germline assignment: CDR1 GTSNPN and CDR2 SVGIG (reference sequence). CDR3 nucleotide sequence: TGTGCCTGGAGTTTGAACTTCAATCAGCCCCAGCATTTT. This gives the protein CAWSLNFNQPQHF.

In its sample, this clonotype was seen many times. The chain carries TRBV7-8 and TRBJ1-5; tentatively, D is TRBD1 (6 bases). The CDR3 contains 15 residues. Trimming shortened V by 3 bases and J by 1 base, and 10 bases separated the two germline ends. Germline CDR1 SGHVS, CDR2 FQNEAQ. This CDR3 is CASSFTGTSNQPQHF. CDR3 DNA sequence: TGTGCCAGCAGCTTTACAGGGACGAGCAATCAGCCCCAGCATTTT.

This clonotype turned up a few times. The J gene is TRBJ2-3, the V gene TRBV7-9; no clear D. This CDR3 contains 12 residues. The germline V gene encodes CDR1 SEHNR and CDR2 FQNEAQ (reference sequence). Trimming removed 8 bases at V and 2 bases at J, with 8 bases between. The CDR3 protein is CASALITDTQYF. CDR3 in DNA: TGTGCCAGCGCCCTGATCACAGATACGCAGTATTTT.